These 3 T cell receptor beta chains came from one sample sequenced in a study of cytomegalovirus exposure and HLA in healthy donors. This PCR relied on a set of 60 Vbeta primers and 13 Jbeta primers. Assay used: immunoSEQ multiplex PCR; TCRdb lists only in-frame clones, some missing. The data show about 87,000 clones, around 68% seen once. The specimen sequenced was PBMCs. Receptors were obtained from a man aged 30 to 45 in good health and CMV-seropositive.

The gene calls are TRBV6-5 and TRBJ2-7, with 8 bases that match TRBD2. Germline CDR1 MNHEY, CDR2 SVGAGI. The CDR3 is made up of 15 amino acids. The trim removed 2 bases at V and 1 base at J, leaving 4 bases unmatched. As DNA, the CDR3 is TGTGCCAGCAGTTACGTCCCGGGAGGGTCCTACGAGCAGTACTTC. It encodes CASSYVPGGSYEQYF.

V usage is TRBV19 and J usage is TRBJ1-1, with D possibly TRBD1 on 5 matching bases. V lost 6 bases and J 0 bases, leaving 8 bases between the germline ends. CDR1 and CDR2 from the germline V gene are LNHDA and SQIVND (reference sequence). The CDR3 is 13 amino acids. Here the CDR3 DNA reads TGTGCCAGTAGCCAGACAGTGAACACTGAAGCTTTCTTT. Its protein product is CASSQTVNTEAFF.

The rearrangement uses TRBV5-4 and TRBJ2-7; 9 nucleotides match TRBD2. Trimming cost V 3 bases and J 9 bases; bases outside gene matches: 4. The CDR3 has 12 amino acids. From germline, CDR1 is SGHNT and CDR2 YYREEE (reference sequence). This CDR3 is CASSSGLAPQYF. The CDR3 region has the DNA TGTGCCAGCAGCTCGGGACTAGCCCCGCAGTACTTC. The variable domain in full, completed from reference TRBV5-4 and TRBJ2-7, reads ETGVTQSPTHLIKTRGQQVTLRCSSQSGHNTVSWYQQALGQGPQFIFQYYREEENGRGNFPPRFSGLQFPNYSSELNVNALELDDSALYLCASSSGLAPQYFGPGTRLTVT.